This T cell receptor beta chain was recorded in a study of cytomegalovirus exposure and HLA in healthy donors. Per the germline V gene, CDR1 is MNHEY and CDR2 is SMNVEV (reference sequence). J was trimmed by 2 bases and V by 5 bases; bases with no gene match: 8. The CDR3 is 17 amino acids. PCR was performed using 60 Vbeta and 13 Jbeta primers. Repertoires were generated with immunoSEQ multiplex PCR, while TCRdb's copy carries only in-frame clones and drops some. The sample yields approximately 130,000 clones, around 80% seen once. The gene calls are TRBV27 and TRBJ2-6; 8 nucleotides align to TRBD1. Input material: PBMCs. This clonotype originated in a man under 40 in good health and CMV-seronegative. CDR3 in DNA: TGTGCCAGCAGTGGCCACGGGACAGGTCCTGGGGCCAACGTCCTGACTTTC. It specifies CASSGHGTGPGANVLTF.